A single TCR beta chain is shown here with its context. Its specificity is not known. These data come from a study of cytomegalovirus exposure and HLA in healthy donors. Researchers ran the PCR with 60 Vbeta and 13 Jbeta primers. The protocol was immunoSEQ multiplex PCR, while the TCRdb copy is restricted to in-frame clones and leaves out a portion. The specimen's table records around 63,000 clones. Study conclusions and caveats: Rarity characterized most TCR sequences, yet some public TCRs appeared in many donors. It was reported that TCR beta sequences correctly inferred the HLA-A and HLA-B alleles for most subjects. Under in vitro conditions, a few CMV-associated chains were confirmed as specific for CMV antigens. Several of the most significant clusters appeared, in a later analysis, to be linked to common viral pathogens.

The CDR3 consists of 14 residues. With V trimmed by 3 bases and J by 7 bases, 5 bases remained unmatched. Germline values: CDR1 SGHNT, CDR2 YYREEE (reference sequence). This chain uses TRBV5-4 with TRBJ2-1; TRBD2 agrees at 9 bases. This TCR came from a woman in her 30s in good health and CMV-seronegative. Sequencing used PBMCs. Here the CDR3 reads CASSSPSGINEQFF. The CDR3, as DNA: TGTGCCAGCAGCTCGCCTAGCGGGATTAATGAGCAGTTCTTC. Drawing the rest from reference TRBV5-4 and TRBJ2-1, the complete variable domain is ETGVTQSPTHLIKTRGQQVTLRCSSQSGHNTVSWYQQALGQGPQFIFQYYREEENGRGNFPPRFSGLQFPNYSSELNVNALELDDSALYLCASSSPSGINEQFFGPGTRLTVL.